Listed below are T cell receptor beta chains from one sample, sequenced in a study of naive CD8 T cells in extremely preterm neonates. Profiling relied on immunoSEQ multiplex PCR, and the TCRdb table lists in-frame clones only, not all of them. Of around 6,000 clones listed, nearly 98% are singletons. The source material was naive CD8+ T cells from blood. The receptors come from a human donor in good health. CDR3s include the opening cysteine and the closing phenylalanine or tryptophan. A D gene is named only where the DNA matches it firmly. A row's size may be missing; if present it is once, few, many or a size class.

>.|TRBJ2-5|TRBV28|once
TGTGCCAGCAGCCCTGGGGGCGTCCAAGAGACCCAGTACTTC
CASSPGGVQETQYF
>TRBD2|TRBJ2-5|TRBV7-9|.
TGTGCCAGCAGCTATAGCGGGAGCCTCCCAGAGACCCAGTACTTC
CASSYSGSLPETQYF
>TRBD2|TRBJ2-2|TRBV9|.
TGTGCCAGCAGCGGGCCTTGGACTAGCGGGAACACCGGGGAGCTGTTTTTT
CASSGPWTSGNTGELFF
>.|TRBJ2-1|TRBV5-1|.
TGCGCCAGCAGCTGGGGGGACAGTGGGGGCAATGAGCAGTTCTTC
CASSWGDSGGNEQFF
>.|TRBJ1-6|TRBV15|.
TGTGCCACCAGCAGAGCGGAGACAGATAATTCACCCCTCCACTTT
CATSRAETDNSPLHF
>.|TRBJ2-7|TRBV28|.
TGTGCCTGCGGGGACAGCTTTTTCTACGAGCAGTACTTC
CACGDSFFYEQYF
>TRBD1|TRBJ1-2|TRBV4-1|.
TGCGCCAGCAGCCAAGTCGCCCGTACAGGGGAGTTTGGGTCGCGGGGCTACACCTTC
CASSQVARTGEFGSRGYTF
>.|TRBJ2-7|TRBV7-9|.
TGTGCCAGCAGTTTCAGTGTCACCTACGAGCAGTACTTC
CASSFSVTYEQYF
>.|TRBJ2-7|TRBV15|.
TGTGCCACCAGCAGAGATCCCGTAAACGAGCAGTACTTC
CATSRDPVNEQYF
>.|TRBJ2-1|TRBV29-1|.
TGCAGCGTTGAAAAGTTCGTACGTGGTAGATTAGACAATGAGCAGTTCTTC
CSVEKFVRGRLDNEQFF
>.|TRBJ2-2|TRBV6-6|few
TGTGCCAGCAGTTACCTCAGGGGCGCGGACACCGGGGAGCTGTTTTTT
CASSYLRGADTGELFF
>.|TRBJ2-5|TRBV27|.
TGTGCCAGCAGTTACCAGGGAGGAAAGACCCAGTACTTC
CASSYQGGKTQYF
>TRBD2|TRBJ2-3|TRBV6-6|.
TGTGCCAGCAGAACTCTGACGGGGGGTCCGACAGATACGCAGTATTTT
CASRTLTGGPTDTQYF
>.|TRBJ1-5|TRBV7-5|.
TGTGCCAGAAGCGGCCCAGCCGAACAGGGGGCCTCAGGTCGTAGCAATCAGCCCCAGCATTTT
CARSGPAEQGASGRSNQPQHF
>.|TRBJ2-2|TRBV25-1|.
TGTGCCAGCAGATATAGTGGGAACACCGGGGAGCTGTTTTTT
CASRYSGNTGELFF
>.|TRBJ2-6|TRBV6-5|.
TGTGCCAGCAGTCTCCGGGATCGGAGGGCCAACGTCCTGACTTTC
CASSLRDRRANVLTF
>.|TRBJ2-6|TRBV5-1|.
TGCGCCAGCAGCGACCTGGGAGGACTGACTTCTGGGGCCAACGTCCTGACTTTC
CASSDLGGLTSGANVLTF
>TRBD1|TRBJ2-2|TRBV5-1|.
TGCGCCAGCAGCTTGAGATCGGCAGGGGGCGCTGGACGACCCGGGGAGCTGTTTTTT
CASSLRSAGGAGRPGELFF
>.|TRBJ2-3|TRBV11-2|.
TGTGCCAGCAGCCCCTACCGAAGGGGGGGGGCGGATACGCAGTATTTT
CASSPYRRGGADTQYF
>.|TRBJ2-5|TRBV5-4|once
TGTGCCAGCAGCTTGTCTGGCGGGGGCGGAGAGACCCAGTACTTC
CASSLSGGGGETQYF
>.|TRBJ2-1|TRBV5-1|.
TGCGCCAGCAGCTTGGCGGGTTGGACCTACAATGAGCAGTTCTTC
CASSLAGWTYNEQFF
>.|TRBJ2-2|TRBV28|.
TGTGCCAGCAGTTTAGCGTTTTGGGCTACCGGGGAGCTGTTTTTT
CASSLAFWATGELFF
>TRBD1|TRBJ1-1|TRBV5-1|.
TGCGCCAGCAGCCCGGGACAGGCCCCTTTAGAGGCTTTCTTT
CASSPGQAPLEAFF
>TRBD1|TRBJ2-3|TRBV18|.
TGTGCCAGCTCACGAACAGGGGCGGGAGATACGCAGTATTTT
CASSRTGAGDTQYF
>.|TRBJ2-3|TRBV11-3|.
TGTGCCAGCAGCCAGGGGAGAAAAAGCACAGATACGCAGTATTTT
CASSQGRKSTDTQYF
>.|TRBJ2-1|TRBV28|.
TGTGCCAGCACCGAAGGGAGGGGGAATGAGCAGTTCTTC
CASTEGRGNEQFF
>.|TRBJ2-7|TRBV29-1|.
TGCAGCGTTGAAGAGAGCTCCTACGAGCAGTACTTC
CSVEESSYEQYF
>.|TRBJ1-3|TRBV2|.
TGTGCCAGCGGTCCAACAGGGTCCACCATATATTTT
CASGPTGSTIYF
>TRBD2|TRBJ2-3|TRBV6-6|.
TGTGCCAGCAGTGGACTAGCGGCCACAGATACGCAGTATTTT
CASSGLAATDTQYF
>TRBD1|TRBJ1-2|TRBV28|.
TGTGCCAGCAGTTCCGCAGGGGACAGGGGTATCTATGGCTACACCTTC
CASSSAGDRGIYGYTF
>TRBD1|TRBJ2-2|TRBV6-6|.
TGTGCCAGCAGTTCCTTACAGGGGGCCGGGGAGCTGTTTTTT
CASSSLQGAGELFF
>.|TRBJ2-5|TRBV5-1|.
TGCGCCAGCAGCTTGATTGGCGAGACCCAGTACTTC
CASSLIGETQYF
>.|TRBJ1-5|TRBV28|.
TGTGCCAGCAGTTTCCCGACGGCAGGGAATCAGCCCCAGCATTTT
CASSFPTAGNQPQHF
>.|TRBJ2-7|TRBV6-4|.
TGTGCCAGCAGTGACTCCCCTGCGGCAGACTACGAGCAGTACTTC
CASSDSPAADYEQYF
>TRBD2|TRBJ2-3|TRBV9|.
TGTGCCAGCAGCGTGGTAGCGGGAGGGATCACAGATACGCAGTATTTT
CASSVVAGGITDTQYF
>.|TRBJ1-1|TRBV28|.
TGTGCCAGCAGTCTATACAGGGATCGGGGAGCTTTCTTT
CASSLYRDRGAFF
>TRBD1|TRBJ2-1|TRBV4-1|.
TGCGCCAGCAGCCAAACCGGGACAGGGAACAATGAGCAGTTCTTC
CASSQTGTGNNEQFF
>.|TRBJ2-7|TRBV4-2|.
TGTGCCAGCAGCCAAGAGAGACTACACTACGAGCAGTACTTC
CASSQERLHYEQYF
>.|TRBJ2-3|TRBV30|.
TGTGCCTGGAGAGGGTGGGGAGGAACGGATACGCAGTATTTT
CAWRGWGGTDTQYF
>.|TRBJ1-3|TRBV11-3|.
TGTGCCAGCAGCTTAGATCTGTACAGAGCTGGAAACACCATATATTTT
CASSLDLYRAGNTIYF
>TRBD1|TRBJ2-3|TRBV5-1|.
TGCGCCAGCCGGGACAGGGGGTATAGCACAGATACGCAGTATTTT
CASRDRGYSTDTQYF
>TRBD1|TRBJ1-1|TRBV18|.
TGTGCCAGCTCACAAAGAACAGGGGGGGAGGAAGCTTTCTTT
CASSQRTGGEEAFF
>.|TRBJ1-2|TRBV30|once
TGTGCCGTACTACCGAATCCGGCGACGGGGGTCTACACCTTC
CAVLPNPATGVYTF
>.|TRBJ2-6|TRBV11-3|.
TGTGCCAGCAGCTTTGGACTCGAATCTCGACAAAGTCGGGCCAACGTCCTGACTTTC
CASSFGLESRQSRANVLTF
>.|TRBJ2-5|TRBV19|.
TGTGCCAGTAGTATCTTTGCAGGGGAAGAGACCCAGTACTTC
CASSIFAGEETQYF
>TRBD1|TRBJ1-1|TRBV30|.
TGTGCCGCCAGCTCCGGGACAGGGGGTAGATTCACTGAAGCTTTCTTT
CAASSGTGGRFTEAFF
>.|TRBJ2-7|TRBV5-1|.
TGCGCCAGCAGCTTGGGACGGCTCGCGGGGGAGCAGTACTTC
CASSLGRLAGEQYF
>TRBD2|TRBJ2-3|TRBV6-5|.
TGTGCCAGCAGCCGCAGCGGGAATACGCAGTATTTT
CASSRSGNTQYF
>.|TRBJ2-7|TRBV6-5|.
TGTGCCAGCAGTTATAGTAAGATATCGAGCTCCTACGAGCAGTACTTC
CASSYSKISSSYEQYF
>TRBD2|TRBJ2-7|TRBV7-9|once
TGTGCCAGCAGCTGGGGGCTAGCGGGTACCTCCTACGAGCAGTACTTC
CASSWGLAGTSYEQYF
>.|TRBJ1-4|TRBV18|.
TGTGCCAGCTCACCCCCTAAACCGAATGAAAAACTGTTTTTT
CASSPPKPNEKLFF
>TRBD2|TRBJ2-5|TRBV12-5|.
TGTGCTAGTGGTAGCGGGGGGGATAAAGAGACCCAGTACTTC
CASGSGGDKETQYF
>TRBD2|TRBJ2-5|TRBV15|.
TGTGCCACCAGCAACGGGCCGGGGGGAGGCGAAGAGACCCAGTACTTC
CATSNGPGGGEETQYF
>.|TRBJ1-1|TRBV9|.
TGTGCCAGCAGCGTAGTTTTAGGCGGCACTGAAGCTTTCTTT
CASSVVLGGTEAFF
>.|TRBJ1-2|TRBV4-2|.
TGTGCCAGCAGCCACCGGACGGGAGCTAACTATGGCTACACCTTC
CASSHRTGANYGYTF
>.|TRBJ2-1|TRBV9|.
TGTGCCAGCAGCCCGAGGGGGGGCCTCAATGAGCAGTTCTTC
CASSPRGGLNEQFF
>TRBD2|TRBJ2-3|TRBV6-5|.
TGTGCCAGCTCCATTAGCGGGAGCGCAGATACGCAGTATTTT
CASSISGSADTQYF
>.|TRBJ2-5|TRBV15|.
TGTGCCACCAGCAGAGATTTTGGGGCGGCTGAGACCCAGTACTTC
CATSRDFGAAETQYF
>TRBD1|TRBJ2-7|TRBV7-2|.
TGTGCCAGCAGCTTAGACAGGGGGTACGAGCAGTACTTC
CASSLDRGYEQYF
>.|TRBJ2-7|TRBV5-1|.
TGCGCCAGCAGCACCGGACAGCGCTACGAGCAGTACTTC
CASSTGQRYEQYF